The subject of this entry is one T cell receptor (beta chain). The source of the sample is a study of technical replicates of blood from a handful of donors. The data were produced by immunoSEQ multiplex PCR, yet TCRdb's version contains in-frame clones alone and is incomplete. The repertoire includes 65,000 to 85,000 clones, 90% to 95% of them detected once, and roughly 0.27% sits in the top ten. The CDR3 is 15 residues long. CDR1 and CDR2 (germline): SEHNR, FQNEAQ (reference sequence). The ends were cut back, 3 bases at V and 4 bases at J, with 15 bases in the middle. The sequencing sample was made of T cells isolated from PBMCs. The receptor's source is a human donor in good health. The gene calls are TRBV7-9 and TRBJ1-2; the D gene is possibly TRBD1 (5 bases). The CDR3 sequence: CASSFSGTYPYGYTF. CDR3 DNA sequence: TGTGCCAGCAGCTTCTCCGGGACTTATCCCTATGGCTACACCTTC. Combining the CDR3 with reference TRBV7-9 and TRBJ1-2 gives the whole variable domain DTGVSQNPRHKITKRGQNVTFRCDPISEHNRLYWYRQTLGQGPEFLTYFQNEAQLEKSRLLSDRFSAERPKGSFSTLEIQRTEQGDSAMYLCASSFSGTYPYGYTFGSGTRLTVV.